This passage covers 10 T cell receptor beta chains from one sample sequenced in a study of blood T cell repertoires in COVID-19. Profiling relied on immunoSEQ multiplex PCR, and the TCRdb table lists in-frame clones only, not all of them. The repertoire holds about 400,000 clones, with around nine tenths as singletons. The sample was PBMCs or T cells enriched from blood (not recorded which). The origin of the receptors is a woman in her 30s with acute COVID-19.

This rearrangement joins TRBV11-1 to TRBJ2-1, with TRBD2 identical over 10 bases. This CDR3 has 12 residues. Losses at the gene ends were 1 base for V and 15 bases for J; bases not matched to a gene: 3. The germline gives CDR1 SGHAT, CDR2 FQDESV (reference sequence). CDR3 nucleotides: TGTGCCAGCAGCTTAGGGACTAGCGGACCGTTCTTC. Encoded protein: CASSLGTSGPFF.

The chain carries TRBV28 and TRBJ2-2; 7 bases match TRBD2. J was trimmed by 2 bases and V by 5 bases; bases with no gene match: 11. The CDR3 extends over 17 amino acids. Germline V gene data show CDR1 as MDHEN and CDR2 as SYDVKM. DNA of the CDR3: TGTGCCAGCAGTCTGACGGGGAGGGGACGAAACACCGGGGAGCTGTTTTTT. This codes for CASSLTGRGRNTGELFF.

About this clone itself: Other nucleotide sequences in the sample specify the same CDR3. The chain uses TRBV4-3 and TRBJ1-1; weak D call: TRBD1 (6 bases). This CDR3 is built from 14 residues. V was shortened by 3 bases and J by 1 base, with 9 bases between the two germline ends. CDR1 and CDR2 (germline): LGHNA, YSLEER. The CDR3: CASSQDSKNTEAFF. The CDR3 nucleotides are TGCGCCAGCAGCCAGGACAGTAAGAACACTGAAGCTTTCTTT.

The chain carries TRBV6-5 and TRBJ2-7; D is perhaps TRBD1 (6 bases). The CDR3 extends over 13 amino acids. Germline assignment: CDR1 MNHEY and CDR2 SVGAGI. Between the trimmed V and J ends, which lost 6 bases and 0 bases, there was a span of 9 bases. CDR3 sequence: CASRGGFSYEQYF. CDR3 DNA: TGTGCCAGCAGAGGGGGATTCTCCTACGAGCAGTACTTC.

In DNA, the CDR3 is TGTGCCAGTAGGAACTCTAACTATGGCTACACCTTC. As protein: CASRNSNYGYTF. The rearrangement links TRBV19 to TRBJ1-2, with D unclear. CDR1 and CDR2 from the germline V gene are LNHDA and SQIVND (reference sequence). Trimming cost V 6 bases and J 0 bases, with 5 bases left between them. CDR3 size: 12 residues.

This clone occurred many times. Within the sample, other DNA sequences also encode this same CDR3. This chain connects TRBV9 to TRBJ2-5; D perhaps matches TRBD2 (5 bases). The CDR3 is 11 residues long. Germline V gene data show CDR1 as SGDLS and CDR2 as YYNGEE. Trimming shortened V by 4 bases and J by 5 bases, and 6 bases separated the two germline ends. CDR3 DNA sequence: TGTGCCAGCAGCCGAGGGGAGACCCAGTACTTC. Amino acid sequence: CASSRGETQYF.

This clone appeared a few times. The gene calls are TRBV5-1 and TRBJ1-6, with D possibly being TRBD1 (5 bases). The CDR3 extends over 14 amino acids. Germline CDR1 SGHRS, CDR2 YFSETQ. Trimming removed 2 bases from V and 7 bases from J, with 10 bases in between. The CDR3 loop is CASSFQGGNSPLHF. The DNA for the CDR3 is TGCGCCAGCAGCTTCCAGGGTGGAAATTCACCCCTCCACTTT. Full variable domain (remainder filled in from reference TRBV5-1 and TRBJ1-6): KAGVTQTPRYLIKTRGQQVTLSCSPISGHRSVSWYQQTPGQGLQFLFEYFSETQRNKGNFPGRFSGRQFSNSRSEMNVSTLELGDSALYLCASSFQGGNSPLHFGNGTRLTVT.

V is TRBV25-1 and J is TRBJ1-6, with D possibly TRBD1 on 6 matching bases. Trimming removed 3 bases from V and 0 bases from J, with 15 bases in between. The length of the CDR3 is 18 residues. The germline CDR1 and CDR2 sequences are MGHDK and SYGVNS. The CDR3 protein is CASSEITGLGSYNSPLHF. CDR3 DNA sequence: TGTGCCAGCAGTGAGATTACAGGGTTAGGCTCCTATAATTCACCCCTCCACTTT.

V and J are TRBV5-5 and TRBJ1-3, with 8 nucleotides matching TRBD1. CDR1 and CDR2 (germline): SGHKS, YYEKEE (reference sequence). Germline trimming cut 0 bases from V and 5 bases from J; bases unmatched to any gene: 4. CDR3 length: 15 amino acids. CDR3 sequence: CASSLGQGARNTIYF. The CDR3 DNA reads as TGTGCCAGCAGCTTGGGGCAGGGGGCAAGAAACACCATATATTTT.

The V and J genes are TRBV5-1 and TRBJ2-5; the D gene is possibly TRBD2 (5 bases). V was trimmed by 1 base and J by 3 bases, leaving 13 bases between them. The CDR3 sequence is 15 residues long. Germline V gene sequence: CDR1 SGHRS, CDR2 YFSETQ. The CDR3 here is CASSLSSGEKETQYF. The CDR3 region has the DNA TGCGCCAGCAGCTTGTCCTCCGGGGAAAAAGAGACCCAGTACTTC.